The 24 T cell receptor beta chains listed next were all sequenced from one sample in a study of T cell responses to AZD1222 COVID-19 vaccine. Sequenced by immunoSEQ multiplex PCR; TCRdb stores in-frame clones only, minus some. Of 120,000 or so clones listed, around 87% are singletons. Sequences were derived from peripheral blood, sampled on day 0 of AZD1222 vaccination. The receptors here all came from an adult in good health.

V and J are TRBV4-1 and TRBJ2-1; 9 bases align to TRBD2. The V gene end was trimmed by 0 bases and the J gene end by 4 bases; junction bases not matched to a gene: 10. The CDR3 contains 18 residues. The germline V gene has CDR1 MGHRA and CDR2 YSYEKL. The CDR3 is CASSQDIRAGGFYNEQFF. DNA for the CDR3: TGCGCCAGCAGCCAAGATATTCGAGCGGGGGGATTTTACAATGAGCAGTTCTTC.

V gene TRBV28 combines with J gene TRBJ2-1; D is unclear. CDR1 and CDR2 from the germline V gene are MDHEN and SYDVKM. The germline V and J ends were trimmed by 6 bases and 6 bases, with 6 bases remaining between them. The CDR3 is 11 amino acids. The CDR3 protein is CASRRFNEQFF. The CDR3 coding sequence is TGTGCCAGCAGAAGGTTCAATGAGCAGTTCTTC.

The genes are TRBV10-3 and TRBJ1-1; D gene uncertain. This CDR3 contains 12 residues. V was clipped by 6 bases and J by 3 bases, with 8 bases between them. Germline-derived CDR1 and CDR2 are ENHRY and SYGVKD. The chain's CDR3 is CAISGRDTEAFF. As DNA, the CDR3 is TGTGCCATCAGCGGTCGGGACACTGAAGCTTTCTTT.

CDR3 DNA: TGTGCCAGCAGTGAAGGAGCAGGAGATACGCAGTATTTT. The encoded protein is CASSEGAGDTQYF. V usage is TRBV2 and J usage is TRBJ2-3; D unresolved. V was clipped by 1 base and J by 5 bases, with 7 bases between them. This CDR3 has 13 residues. Per germline, CDR1 SNHLY and CDR2 FYNNEI.

The chain links TRBV7-2 to TRBJ1-5; D gene unclear. The CDR3 contains 16 residues. V was trimmed by 0 bases and J by 1 base, leaving 10 bases between them. Germline V gene sequence: CDR1 SGHTA, CDR2 FQGNSA. CDR3 in amino acids: CASSLAAGVSNQPQHF. Here the CDR3 DNA reads TGTGCCAGCAGCTTAGCGGCTGGGGTGAGCAATCAGCCCCAGCATTTT.

This chain joins TRBV30 and TRBJ1-6; 9 bases agree with TRBD1. The CDR3 covers 13 residues. Losses at the gene ends were 3 bases for V and 8 bases for J; bases not matched to a gene: 2. Looked up from germline, CDR1 is GTSNPN and CDR2 is SVGIG (reference sequence). The CDR3 nucleotides read TGTGCCTGGAGGGGACAGGGAGATTCACCCCTCCACTTT. It translates to CAWRGQGDSPLHF.

This clone appeared once. Here the CDR3 DNA reads TGCAGCGTTGGGCTCCCGGGACAGGATCGAGAGCAGTACTTC. Translated: CSVGLPGQDREQYF. The gene calls are TRBV29-1 and TRBJ2-7; 8 bases agree with TRBD1. Germline V gives CDR1 SQVTM, CDR2 ANQGSEA. The CDR3 length is 14 residues. V was clipped by 4 bases and J by 7 bases; unmatched bases: 12.

The genes are TRBV5-5 and TRBJ1-4; 8 bases map to TRBD1. The CDR3 is 14 amino acids. J lost 8 bases, V lost 3 bases, and 6 bases had no gene match. The germline CDR1 and CDR2 sequences are SGHKS and YYEKEE (reference sequence). The CDR3 is CASSCDRGTEKLFF. Here the CDR3 DNA reads TGTGCCAGCAGCTGCGACAGGGGAACAGAAAAACTGTTTTTT. Full variable domain (remainder filled in from reference TRBV5-5 and TRBJ1-4): DAGVTQSPTHLIKTRGQQVTLRCSPISGHKSVSWYQQVLGQGPQFIFQYYEKEERGRGNFPDRFSARQFPNYSSELNVNALLLGDSALYLCASSCDRGTEKLFFGSGTQLSVL.

The chain employs TRBV25-1 and TRBJ2-3, with no clear D. The germline gives CDR1 MGHDK, CDR2 SYGVNS. V lost 1 base and J 3 bases, leaving 17 bases between the germline ends. The CDR3 covers 17 residues. The CDR3 reads CASSESGNQVATDTQYF. The DNA of the CDR3 is TGTGCCAGCAGTGAATCGGGCAATCAGGTTGCAACAGATACGCAGTATTTT.

The CDR3 here is CASSSIGISYEQYF. The CDR3 region has the DNA TGTGCCAGCAGCTCGATCGGGATCTCCTACGAGCAGTACTTC. The V and J genes are TRBV11-1 and TRBJ2-7, with D tentatively TRBD2 (5 bases). The V end was cut by 4 bases, the J end by 0 bases, with 10 bases between. Germline-derived CDR1 and CDR2 are SGHAT and FQDESV (reference sequence). The CDR3 totals 14 residues. The variable domain in full, with the rest retrieved from reference TRBV11-1 and TRBJ2-7, is EAEVAQSPRYKITEKSQAVAFWCDPISGHATLYWYRQILGQGPELLVQFQDESVVDDSQLPKDRFSAERLKGVDSTLKIQPAELGDSAMYLCASSSIGISYEQYFGPGTRLTVT.

The chain couples TRBV30 to TRBJ1-1; TRBD1 is a possible D gene (6 bases). Germline CDR1 and CDR2: GTSNPN and SVGIG (reference sequence). The V and J ends lost 2 bases and 0 bases respectively, with 7 bases between them. This CDR3 is 13 amino acids long. The CDR3 nucleotides read TGTGCCTGGAGTAGGGGGGTGAACACTGAAGCTTTCTTT. As protein: CAWSRGVNTEAFF.

The chain combines TRBV18 with TRBJ2-1; possible D gene TRBD2, 5 bases. CDR1 and CDR2 (germline): KGHSH, LQKENI. Trimming removed 0 bases at V and 1 base at J, with 13 bases between. This CDR3 contains 17 residues. The CDR3 is CASSPPPRGRSYNEQFF. The CDR3 DNA reads as TGTGCCAGCTCACCACCACCCCGGGGTCGATCCTACAATGAGCAGTTCTTC.

The gene calls are TRBV19 and TRBJ1-1; no firm D call. CDR3 size: 15 residues. V lost 3 bases and J lost 0, with 11 bases in between. The V gene's germline CDR1 is LNHDA and CDR2 SQIVND (reference sequence). The CDR3 DNA reads as TGTGCCAGTAGTATGTGGAGCGGGATGAACACTGAAGCTTTCTTT. Its protein is CASSMWSGMNTEAFF.

This clone was seen just once. The chain carries TRBV5-1 and TRBJ2-7; 10 nucleotides line up with TRBD1. V shed 5 bases and J 1 base; nucleotides not matched to a gene: 9. The CDR3 extends over 16 amino acids. Germline CDR1 SGHRS, CDR2 YFSETQ. The CDR3 loop is CASRGLGTGASYEQYF. DNA of the CDR3: TGCGCCAGCAGGGGTCTTGGGACAGGGGCGTCCTACGAGCAGTACTTC.

The V and J genes are TRBV6-1 and TRBJ1-5; 10 nucleotides align to TRBD1. V gave up 2 bases and J gave up 7 bases; unmatched junction bases: 5. Germline V gene lookup returns CDR1 MNHNS and CDR2 SASEGT. The CDR3 extends over 15 amino acids. The CDR3 DNA follows: TGTGCCAGCAGTGAAAGTGGGACAGGGGAACAGCCCCAGCATTTT. It specifies CASSESGTGEQPQHF.

The chain uses TRBV7-3 and TRBJ1-6; tentative D call: TRBD1 (5 bases). The ends were cut back, 3 bases at V and 6 bases at J, with 12 bases in the middle. The CDR3 runs to 15 residues. The V gene's germline CDR1 is SGHTA and CDR2 FQGTGA. For the CDR3, the DNA is TGTGCCAGCAGCTTGACCGGGGCCGGTAATTCACCCCTCCACTTT. Translation gives CASSLTGAGNSPLHF.

The chain joins TRBV4-1 to TRBJ2-7; 10 bases are shared with TRBD1. The germline CDR1 and CDR2 sequences are MGHRA and YSYEKL. The ends lost 3 bases at V and 4 bases at J; junction bases unmatched: 6. This CDR3 region has 15 residues. The DNA of the CDR3 is TGCGCCAGCAGCCAGGGACAGGGGAATCCGTACGAGCAGTACTTC. This gives the protein CASSQGQGNPYEQYF.

This chain joins TRBV27 and TRBJ2-5; 11 bases line up with TRBD2. Germline values: CDR1 MNHEY, CDR2 SMNVEV (reference sequence). The CDR3 loop spans 16 amino acids. V gave up 3 bases and J gave up 5 bases; unmatched junction bases: 8. As DNA, the CDR3 is TGTGCCAGCAGTTTCCGTAGCGGGGGGGCCGGGGAGACCCAGTACTTC. Amino acids: CASSFRSGGAGETQYF.

This clone appeared a few times. This chain's CDR3 is CASSQDWGASNTGELFF. CDR3 in DNA: TGTGCCAGCAGCCAAGATTGGGGCGCCTCGAACACCGGGGAGCTGTTTTTT. The chain joins TRBV3-1 (or the pseudogene TRBV3-2) to TRBJ2-2; D is perhaps TRBD1 (5 bases). Between the trimmed V and J ends, which lost 0 bases and 0 bases, there was a span of 11 bases. This CDR3 has 17 residues. Germline assignment: CDR1 LGHDT and CDR2 YNNKEL (reference sequence).

This chain connects TRBV27 to TRBJ1-2; D is ambiguous. The CDR3 contains 13 residues. Trimming removed 2 bases at V and 6 bases at J, with 10 bases between. Per germline, CDR1 MNHEY and CDR2 SMNVEV (reference sequence). CDR3 residues: CASSLTLAHGYTF. The CDR3 DNA follows: TGTGCCAGCAGTTTAACACTTGCGCATGGCTACACCTTC.

The chain uses TRBV19 and TRBJ2-1; 7 nucleotides match TRBD1. The CDR3 has 16 amino acids. Germline-derived CDR1 and CDR2 are LNHDA and SQIVND (reference sequence). The trim removed 7 bases at V and 4 bases at J, leaving 13 bases unmatched. The CDR3 spells CASTGSHRGVYNEQFF. The CDR3 coding sequence is TGTGCCAGTACCGGCTCGCACAGGGGAGTTTACAATGAGCAGTTCTTC.

The V call is TRBV6-1, the J call TRBJ1-1, with D maybe TRBD1 (6 bases). Germline-derived CDR1 and CDR2 are MNHNS and SASEGT. The CDR3 contains 15 residues. The V end lost 2 bases, the J end lost 3 bases, and 13 bases lay between the germline ends. The DNA of the CDR3 is TGTGCCAGCAGTGAATCCCAGGGGCGGGACACTGAAGCTTTCTTT. This translates into CASSESQGRDTEAFF.

This chain uses TRBV28 with TRBJ1-5; 8 bases are shared with TRBD1. V trimming: 7 bases; J trimming: 9 bases; junction bases outside the gene matches: 23. Germline CDR1 reads MDHEN; CDR2 reads SYDVKM. The CDR3 is 18 residues long. The CDR3 sequence is CASTLTQIWDRLYPPQHF. The CDR3 DNA is TGTGCCAGCACCCTCACACAGATTTGGGACAGGCTATACCCGCCCCAGCATTTT.

This rearrangement joins TRBV2 to TRBJ1-3; D unresolved. With 5 bases removed from V and 1 base from J, the gap between germline ends came to 9 bases. This CDR3 contains 14 residues. Germline V gene lookup returns CDR1 SNHLY and CDR2 FYNNEI. DNA of the CDR3: TGTGCCAGCAGTATGTCAAAATCTGGAAACACCATATATTTT. As protein: CASSMSKSGNTIYF.